Below are 12 T cell receptor beta chains sequenced from a single sample in a study of cytotoxic CD8 clonotypes in ibrutinib-treated CLL (dated by TCRdb to the early 2020s). The protocol used for the library was the immunoSEQ multiplex PCR assay. The immuneACCESS repertoire file appears here via TCRdb, limited to in-frame rearrangements. These files lack a portion of the clones; in checked studies, under half of the deficit traces to unresolved V genes, and the cause of the others is not known. For this sample the table gives around 310,000 clones, of which 70% to 80% were detected only once. The leading ten clones occupy over 5.5% of the sample. The sequences come from PBMCs, collected before ibrutinib treatment. The receptors stem from a human donor with chronic lymphocytic leukemia.

The rearrangement uses TRBV27 and TRBJ2-3, with 7 bases lining up with TRBD2. Germline V gene sequence: CDR1 MNHEY, CDR2 SMNVEV (reference sequence). The CDR3 extends over 18 amino acids. The junction had 14 bases not matched to a gene; V was cut back by 1 base and J by 4 bases. The CDR3: CASSLWGNGLEVADTQYF. The CDR3 DNA is TGTGCCAGCAGTTTATGGGGCAACGGACTAGAGGTCGCAGATACGCAGTATTTT.

The chain uses TRBV30 and TRBJ1-2; 8 bases line up with TRBD1. The CDR3 has 15 amino acids. V shed 0 bases and J 7 bases; nucleotides not matched to a gene: 10. CDR1 is GTSNPN, CDR2 SVGIG, per germline (reference sequence). CDR3 in amino acids: CAWSVLRQGWFGYTF. CDR3 DNA: TGTGCCTGGAGTGTACTGAGACAGGGGTGGTTTGGCTACACCTTC.

This chain's CDR3 is CASSPPGHIANYGYTF. The CDR3, as DNA: TGTGCCAGCAGCCCACCGGGGCATATAGCTAACTATGGCTACACCTTC. The J gene is TRBJ1-2, the V gene TRBV5-6; D may be TRBD1 (5 bases). V lost 4 bases to trimming and J lost 0 bases, with 16 bases between them. This CDR3 region has 16 residues. The germline CDR1 and CDR2 sequences are SGHDT and YYEEEE.

The chain recombines TRBV7-6 with TRBJ1-2; D is perhaps TRBD1 (6 bases). With 3 bases removed from V and 2 bases from J, the gap between germline ends came to 13 bases. The CDR3 extends over 15 amino acids. In germline, CDR1 is SGHVS, CDR2 FNYEAQ. The CDR3 reads CASSLEQGVNYGYTF. CDR3 nucleotide sequence: TGTGCCAGCAGCTTGGAACAGGGAGTGAACTATGGCTACACCTTC.

The chain links TRBV7-6 to TRBJ2-4; weak D call: TRBD2 (5 bases). From germline, CDR1 is SGHVS and CDR2 FNYEAQ. V lost 1 base, J lost 6 bases, and 13 bases lay in between. This CDR3 has 15 residues. The CDR3 DNA is TGTGCCAGCAGCTTAGACGGAGGTAGAGGAAACATTCAGTACTTC. Its protein is CASSLDGGRGNIQYF.

Details on this clone: Other DNA sequences in this specimen translate into the identical CDR3. This chain joins TRBV2 and TRBJ2-3; 7 nucleotides agree with TRBD1. CDR1 is SNHLY and CDR2 is FYNNEI in the germline V gene. This CDR3 spans 18 amino acids. J was trimmed by 4 bases and V by 5 bases; bases with no gene match: 18. This CDR3 is CASSHVGQGELHADTQYF. Here the CDR3 DNA reads TGTGCCAGCAGTCACGTCGGGCAGGGGGAGCTACACGCAGATACGCAGTATTTT.

The chain is built from TRBV28 and TRBJ1-5; TRBD1 agrees at 7 bases. Germline lookup yields CDR1 MDHEN and CDR2 SYDVKM. This CDR3 spans 16 amino acids. J gave up 6 bases and V 4 bases, and 12 bases lay outside the gene matches. The CDR3 loop is CASSWVRRGGSQPQHF. The CDR3 DNA reads TGTGCCAGCAGTTGGGTCAGGAGAGGGGGCAGTCAGCCCCAGCATTTT.

V is TRBV25-1 and J is TRBJ2-5; D is perhaps TRBD1 (5 bases). The CDR3 sequence is 16 residues long. With 3 bases removed from V and 0 bases from J, the gap between germline ends came to 14 bases. Germline values: CDR1 MGHDK, CDR2 SYGVNS. The CDR3, as DNA: TGTGCCAGCAGTGACCTAGGGGCGGAGTACCAAGAGACCCAGTACTTC. Its protein is CASSDLGAEYQETQYF.

The CDR3 reads CATSRGLAVNSYEQYF. CDR3 DNA sequence: TGTGCCACCAGCAGAGGGTTAGCGGTGAACTCCTACGAGCAGTACTTC. The chain couples TRBV15 to TRBJ2-7; TRBD2 might be the D (6 bases). The ends were cut back, 1 base at V and 0 bases at J, with 13 bases in the middle. The CDR3 length is 16 residues. Per germline, CDR1 LNHNV and CDR2 YYDKDF (reference sequence).

This clone was counted between two and nine times. Other DNA sequences in this sample translate to the same CDR3. J is TRBJ2-5 and V is TRBV5-4; D is unclear. The germline V gene has CDR1 SGHNT and CDR2 YYREEE (reference sequence). The CDR3 sequence is 13 residues long. The ends were cut back, 0 bases at V and 2 bases at J, with 5 bases in the middle. The DNA of the CDR3 is TGTGCCAGCAGCTTGGACAGACAAGAGACCCAGTACTTC. Translation: CASSLDRQETQYF.

V usage is TRBV5-1 and J usage is TRBJ2-3, with TRBD2 matching over 9 bases. This CDR3 region has 16 residues. J gave up 2 bases and V 2 bases, and 6 bases lay outside the gene matches. CDR1 is SGHRS and CDR2 is YFSETQ in the germline V gene. Here the CDR3 DNA reads TGCGCCAGCAGCTTAATAGCGGGGGCGATCACAGATACGCAGTATTTT. Translated: CASSLIAGAITDTQYF.

This chain uses TRBV11-3 with TRBJ2-5; no clear D gene. The CDR3 contains 13 residues. The V end lost 4 bases, the J end lost 3 bases, and 9 bases lay between the germline ends. CDR1 and CDR2 from the germline V gene are SGHNT and YENEEA. The CDR3 coding sequence is TGTGCCAGCAGCTGGCACCGGGAAGAGACCCAGTACTTC. Translation gives CASSWHREETQYF. The full variable domain, its missing parts supplied by reference TRBV11-3 and TRBJ2-5, is EAGVVQSPRYKIIEKKQPVAFWCNPISGHNTLYWYLQNLGQGPELLIRYENEEAVDDSQLPKDRFSAERLKGVDSTLKIQPAELGDSAVYLCASSWHREETQYFGPGTRLLVL.